Below are 17 T cell receptor beta chains sequenced from a single sample in a study of T cells after posttransplantation cyclophosphamide. This table comes from immunoSEQ multiplex PCR, and its TCRdb copy is limited to in-frame clones, with some not included. In the table there are thousands of clones, 70% to 75% of which are singletons. Sampled 1 year posttransplant, controls received myeloablative marrow transplants, methotrexate and a calcineurin inhibitor. Sequencing was performed on PBMCs, taken after allogeneic stem cell transplant with calcineurin inhibitor and methotrexate. The receptors were gathered from a female patient in her fifties or sixties who received an allogeneic stem cell transplant from an unrelated donor, was CMV-positive, and had acute and chronic GVHD. Some of the T cells might come from the graft donor.

The chain uses TRBV6-5 and TRBJ1-1; 8 bases line up with TRBD1. Germline V CDR1 and CDR2: MNHEY, SVGAGI. V shed 6 bases, J shed 1 base, and the junction held 7 bases outside the gene matches. The CDR3 is 15 residues long. The CDR3 sequence is CASSVAGGRNTEAFF. Here the CDR3 DNA reads TGTGCCAGCAGCGTAGCAGGGGGCCGGAACACTGAAGCTTTCTTT.

The genes are TRBV11-2 and TRBJ2-5, with D perhaps matching TRBD2 (5 bases). CDR1 and CDR2 (germline): SGHAT, FQNNGV. V was shortened by 8 bases and J by 7 bases, with 11 bases between the two germline ends. The CDR3 is 11 amino acids. CDR3 nucleotide sequence: TGTGCCAGCCTAGGAGGAGGGACCCAGTACTTC. Encoded protein: CASLGGGTQYF. The variable domain in full, with the rest retrieved from reference TRBV11-2 and TRBJ2-5, is EAGVAQSPRYKIIEKRQSVAFWCNPISGHATLYWYQQILGQGPKLLIQFQNNGVVDDSQLPKDRFSAERLKGVDSTLKIQPAKLEDSAVYLCASLGGGTQYFGPGTRLLVL.

The chain recombines TRBV30 with TRBJ1-1; 9 bases fit TRBD1. The trim removed 0 bases at V and 1 base at J, leaving 9 bases unmatched. Germline V lookup: CDR1 GTSNPN, CDR2 SVGIG (reference sequence). CDR3 length: 17 amino acids. This chain's CDR3 is CAWSVPLGTGKNTEAFF. CDR3 sequence (DNA): TGTGCCTGGAGTGTACCCTTAGGGACAGGGAAGAACACTGAAGCTTTCTTT.

The chain carries TRBV2 and TRBJ2-2; D not resolved. V was pared by 5 bases and J by 1 base, with 5 bases between. Germline lookup yields CDR1 SNHLY and CDR2 FYNNEI. The CDR3 extends over 13 amino acids. The CDR3 here is CASSYGNTGELFF. The CDR3 nucleotides read TGTGCCAGCAGTTACGGGAACACCGGGGAGCTGTTTTTT.

This clone was detected only a few times. The chain uses TRBV7-2 and TRBJ1-4, with TRBD1 matching over 7 bases. The V segment lost 5 bases and the J segment 5 bases; nucleotides outside the gene matches: 5. The CDR3 totals 14 residues. CDR1 and CDR2 from the germline V gene are SGHTA and FQGNSA. The CDR3: CASSQQGRNEKLFF. The CDR3 nucleotides are TGTGCCAGCAGCCAACAGGGGAGAAATGAAAAACTGTTTTTT.

The sample holds a few counts of this clone. The rearrangement links TRBV6-5 to TRBJ1-5; 7 nucleotides align to TRBD1. From germline, CDR1 is MNHEY and CDR2 SVGAGI. The CDR3 sequence is 16 residues long. Trimming at V came to 4 bases and at J to 1 base, leaving 7 bases not matched to a gene. DNA for the CDR3: TGTGCCAGCAGTTCCAGGGGGTATGAGAGCAATCAGCCCCAGCATTTT. Its protein is CASSSRGYESNQPQHF.

This clone was seen just once. The chain carries TRBV5-1 and TRBJ2-1; the D gene is possibly TRBD2 (5 bases). The V gene lost 1 base and the J gene lost 5 bases, with 7 bases spanning the gap. The V gene's germline CDR1 is SGHRS and CDR2 YFSETQ. This CDR3 spans 13 amino acids. CDR3 DNA sequence: TGCGCCAGCAGCTTGAAGAGGGACAATGAGCAGTTCTTC. It codes for CASSLKRDNEQFF.

The V call is TRBV5-5, the J call TRBJ1-1; TRBD1 agrees at 10 bases. Germline V gene data show CDR1 as SGHKS and CDR2 as YYEKEE (reference sequence). This CDR3 region has 16 residues. Trimming at V came to 4 bases and at J to 0 bases, leaving 6 bases not matched to a gene. CDR3 in amino acids: CASSAWDRGLNTEAFF. The CDR3 DNA is TGTGCCAGCAGCGCATGGGACAGGGGTCTGAACACTGAAGCTTTCTTT.

V is TRBV19 and J is TRBJ1-2; no clear D gene. The CDR3 runs 12 residues. CDR1 and CDR2 (germline): LNHDA, SQIVND (reference sequence). With 8 bases removed from V and 0 bases from J, the gap between germline ends came to 7 bases. The CDR3 loop reads CASGRTNYGYTF. CDR3 in DNA: TGTGCCAGTGGGAGAACTAACTATGGCTACACCTTC. Using reference TRBV19 and TRBJ1-2 for the parts outside the CDR3, the full variable domain is DGGITQSPKYLFRKEGQNVTLSCEQNLNHDAMYWYRQDPGQGLRLIYYSQIVNDFQKGDIAEGYSVSREKKESFPLTVTSAQKNPTAFYLCASGRTNYGYTFGSGTRLTVV.

This sequence joins TRBV19 and TRBJ2-5; D might be TRBD2 (7 bases). The germline V gene has CDR1 LNHDA and CDR2 SQIVND (reference sequence). The CDR3 runs 15 residues. With 3 bases removed from V and 6 bases from J, the gap between germline ends came to 17 bases. CDR3 residues: CASSIRAGAEKTQYF. The DNA for the CDR3 is TGTGCCAGTAGTATCCGGGCGGGGGCCGAGAAGACCCAGTACTTC. Supplemented by reference TRBV19 and TRBJ2-5, the full variable domain reads DGGITQSPKYLFRKEGQNVTLSCEQNLNHDAMYWYRQDPGQGLRLIYYSQIVNDFQKGDIAEGYSVSREKKESFPLTVTSAQKNPTAFYLCASSIRAGAEKTQYFGPGTRLLVL.

This clone is medium-sized (0.01 to 0.1%) within its sample. The chain links TRBV28 to TRBJ2-7, with D perhaps matching TRBD2 (6 bases). Per germline, CDR1 MDHEN and CDR2 SYDVKM. The CDR3 contains 13 residues. The V and J ends lost 3 bases and 4 bases respectively, with 10 bases between them. The CDR3 is CASSLGRFYEQYF. CDR3 nucleotide sequence: TGTGCCAGCAGTTTGGGGAGGTTTTACGAGCAGTACTTC. The complete variable domain, with remaining parts taken from reference TRBV28 and TRBJ2-7, reads DVKVTQSSRYLVKRTGEKVFLECVQDMDHENMFWYRQDPGLGLRLIYFSYDVKMKEKGDIPEGYSVSREKKERFSLILESASTNQTSMYLCASSLGRFYEQYFGPGTRLTVT.

J is TRBJ2-3 and V is TRBV5-5; 7 bases align to TRBD2. The CDR3 extends over 15 amino acids. Looked up from germline, CDR1 is SGHKS and CDR2 is YYEKEE (reference sequence). V lost 5 bases to trimming and J lost 2 bases; unmatched junction nucleotides: 8. The CDR3: CASREREWYTDTQYF. The CDR3, as DNA: TGTGCCAGCAGAGAGCGGGAATGGTACACAGATACGCAGTATTTT.

The genes are TRBV6-1 and TRBJ1-1; possibly TRBD1 for D (5 bases). V lost 4 bases, J lost 1 base, and 13 bases lay in between. The CDR3 runs to 15 residues. Germline CDR1 and CDR2: MNHNS and SASEGT. The CDR3 DNA sequence: TGTGCCAGCAGTGTTGCCCTACAGGAGAACACTGAAGCTTTCTTT. This translates into CASSVALQENTEAFF.

DNA for the CDR3: TGTGCCATCCGGAGCAGGGGAAACACCGGGGAGCTGTTTTTT. Translating it yields CAIRSRGNTGELFF. The V gene is TRBV6-1, the J gene TRBJ2-2, with D maybe TRBD1 (6 bases). V dropped 10 bases and J dropped 2 bases, with 14 bases sitting between them. Germline V lookup: CDR1 MNHNS, CDR2 SASEGT. CDR3 size: 14 residues.

This clone is labeled medium-sized. V is TRBV10-3 and J is TRBJ1-1, with 7 nucleotides matching TRBD1. Germline V lookup: CDR1 ENHRY, CDR2 SYGVKD. Germline trimming cut 10 bases from V and 4 bases from J; bases unmatched to any gene: 9. The CDR3 totals 13 residues. CDR3 sequence: CASRLQGSTEAFF. CDR3 nucleotide sequence: TGTGCCAGCAGGTTACAGGGGTCCACTGAAGCTTTCTTT.

The DNA for the CDR3 is TGTGCCAGCAGTAGCCCCGGAGGGCGCTCTGGAAACACCATATATTTT. This codes for CASSSPGGRSGNTIYF. This chain uses TRBV28 with TRBJ1-3; no reliable D call. The germline CDR1 and CDR2 sequences are MDHEN and SYDVKM. Trimming shortened V by 5 bases and J by 0 bases, and 14 bases separated the two germline ends. The CDR3 loop spans 16 amino acids.

The chain recombines TRBV6-5 with TRBJ1-1; D is undetermined. V lost 2 bases to trimming and J lost 1 base, with 11 bases between them. CDR1 and CDR2 from the germline V gene are MNHEY and SVGAGI. CDR3 length equals 15 residues. Here the CDR3 reads CASSYPSAGNTEAFF. The CDR3 bases are TGTGCCAGCAGTTACCCCTCCGCAGGGAACACTGAAGCTTTCTTT.